These 15 T cell receptor beta chains were all obtained from the same sample, sequenced in a study of technical replicates of blood from a handful of donors. The method was immunoSEQ multiplex PCR; TCRdb's version includes in-frame clones alone and lacks a portion of them. Of some 70,000 clones detected, 95% to 98% appear once; the ten largest clones hold about 0.3%. The specimen was T cells isolated from PBMCs. Receptor source: a human donor in good health.

This clone is a singleton in its sample. The chain combines TRBV7-2 with TRBJ2-7, with a weak D call TRBD2 (5 bases). Trimming cost V 2 bases and J 2 bases, with 13 bases left between them. Per germline, CDR1 SGHTA and CDR2 FQGNSA. CDR3 length equals 15 residues. CDR3: CASSLTEGRAYEQYF. The CDR3 region has the DNA TGTGCCAGCAGCTTAACCGAAGGGAGAGCCTACGAGCAGTACTTC. Full variable domain (outside the CDR3, taken from reference TRBV7-2 and TRBJ2-7): GAGVSQSPSNKVTEKGKDVELRCDPISGHTALYWYRQSLGQGLEFLIYFQGNSAPDKSGLPSDRFSAERTGGSVSTLTIQRTQQEDSAVYLCASSLTEGRAYEQYFGPGTRLTVT.

The chain uses TRBV11-2 and TRBJ1-1; D remains ambiguous. The germline V gene has CDR1 SGHAT and CDR2 FQNNGV. Trimming took off 5 bases at V and 6 bases at J, with 7 bases between the two ends. The CDR3 sequence is 11 residues long. The CDR3: CASSGGPEAFF. The CDR3 nucleotides read TGTGCCAGCAGCGGAGGGCCTGAAGCTTTCTTT. The full variable domain, completed using reference TRBV11-2 and TRBJ1-1, is EAGVAQSPRYKIIEKRQSVAFWCNPISGHATLYWYQQILGQGPKLLIQFQNNGVVDDSQLPKDRFSAERLKGVDSTLKIQPAKLEDSAVYLCASSGGPEAFFGQGTRLTVV.

The chain couples TRBV19 to TRBJ1-1; the match to TRBD1 covers 7 bases. This CDR3 contains 13 residues. The V segment lost 7 bases and the J segment 6 bases; nucleotides outside the gene matches: 8. Germline V gene sequence: CDR1 LNHDA, CDR2 SQIVND (reference sequence). This CDR3 is CASTPTGYAEAFF. The CDR3 nucleotides read TGTGCCAGTACCCCGACAGGGTACGCTGAAGCTTTCTTT.

The chain carries TRBV2 and TRBJ1-4; the match to TRBD1 covers 7 bases. There are 13 residues in the CDR3. The germline CDR1 and CDR2 sequences are SNHLY and FYNNEI. Trimming removed 7 bases from V and 7 bases from J; junction bases left unmatched: 6. In DNA form, the CDR3 reads TGTGCCAGCACCGGACAGGTTCCTGAAAAACTGTTTTTT. This sequence encodes CASTGQVPEKLFF.

The genes are TRBV5-1 and TRBJ1-2; D gene uncertain. V was pared by 0 bases and J by 0 bases, with 9 bases between. Germline-derived CDR1 and CDR2 are SGHRS and YFSETQ. This CDR3 comprises 15 residues. CDR3 in DNA: TGCGCCAGCAGCTTGGAACCGGGAGCTAACTATGGCTACACCTTC. It is translated as CASSLEPGANYGYTF.

The chain employs TRBV18 and TRBJ2-5; 7 positions agree with TRBD1. CDR1 KGHSH and CDR2 LQKENI come from the germline V gene. With 5 bases clipped from V and 1 base from J, the junction kept 13 bases outside the gene matches. CDR3 length: 17 residues. The DNA for the CDR3 is TGTGCCAGCTCATCCAAGGGGGCTGGCTCCCCCCAAGAGACCCAGTACTTC. Its protein is CASSSKGAGSPQETQYF.

V gene TRBV6-1 combines with J gene TRBJ2-7; D is uncertain. The CDR3 runs to 11 residues. Looked up from germline, CDR1 is MNHNS and CDR2 is SASEGT. Deletions cut 8 bases from V and 3 bases from J, with 8 bases between. The CDR3 region is CASSPYYEQYF. The CDR3 DNA follows: TGTGCCAGCTCACCCTACTACGAGCAGTACTTC.

The table lists this clone with a count of one. The chain uses TRBV28 and TRBJ2-1, with 14 nucleotides matching TRBD2. CDR1 and CDR2 from the germline V gene are MDHEN and SYDVKM. Unmatched junction bases numbered 7, after V lost 5 bases and J lost 10 bases. The CDR3 length is 15 residues. The CDR3 loop is CASSLLGLAGEEQFF. The CDR3, as DNA: TGTGCCAGCAGTCTCTTGGGACTAGCGGGAGAAGAGCAGTTCTTC.

This chain links TRBV30 with TRBJ1-1; no reliable D call. This CDR3 has 14 residues. Trimming pared 1 base from V and 4 bases from J, leaving 13 bases between. In germline, CDR1 is GTSNPN, CDR2 SVGIG (reference sequence). The CDR3 coding sequence is TGTGCCTGGAGTGCTGGGCATTCGAGCACTGAAGCTTTCTTT. Protein sequence: CAWSAGHSSTEAFF.

This clone was seen a single time. The CDR3 coding sequence is TGTGCCAGCAGCAAGGGACAGGCAGAGACCCAGTACTTC. This codes for CASSKGQAETQYF. The chain employs TRBV7-3 and TRBJ2-5; 8 bases are shared with TRBD1. V shed 5 bases and J 4 bases; nucleotides not matched to a gene: 3. This CDR3 is built from 13 residues. Germline lookup yields CDR1 SGHTA and CDR2 FQGTGA.

The V and J genes are TRBV7-3 and TRBJ2-2, with D perhaps matching TRBD1 (6 bases). This CDR3 contains 14 residues. With 3 bases removed from V and 2 bases from J, the gap between germline ends came to 7 bases. The germline CDR1 and CDR2 sequences are SGHTA and FQGTGA. In nucleotides, the CDR3 is TGTGCCAGCAGCTTCGGGACAAACACCGGGGAGCTGTTTTTT. Translating it yields CASSFGTNTGELFF.

This chain links TRBV19 with TRBJ1-4; tentatively, D is TRBD1 (6 bases). The CDR3 contains 14 residues. The V gene's germline CDR1 is LNHDA and CDR2 SQIVND (reference sequence). Trimming shortened V by 5 bases and J by 7 bases, and 14 bases separated the two germline ends. CDR3 residues: CASSHDRTREKLFF. CDR3 bases: TGTGCCAGTAGTCACGACAGGACTCGTGAAAAACTGTTTTTT.

The chain carries TRBV6-1 and TRBJ2-7, with a weak D call TRBD1 (6 bases). CDR1 MNHNS and CDR2 SASEGT come from the germline V gene. With 11 bases removed from V and 0 bases from J, the gap between germline ends came to 14 bases. There are 13 residues in the CDR3. CDR3: CASEGVSSYEQYF. The CDR3 DNA reads as TGTGCCTCCGAGGGGGTAAGCTCCTACGAGCAGTACTTC.

This chain joins TRBV6-1 and TRBJ2-7, with D maybe TRBD1 (6 bases). Germline CDR1 is MNHNS and CDR2 is SASEGT. The CDR3 has 15 residues. Trimming took off 6 bases at V and 3 bases at J, with 18 bases between the two ends. DNA of the CDR3: TGTGCCAGCAGGAGTCCGGGACACTTATTCTACGAGCAGTACTTC. It translates to CASRSPGHLFYEQYF.

This chain's CDR3 is CASSLGTGGLSNQPQHF. The CDR3 DNA is TGTGCCAGCAGCCTAGGGACAGGGGGTCTTAGCAATCAGCCCCAGCATTTT. V usage is TRBV7-2 and J usage is TRBJ1-5, with TRBD1 identical over 11 bases. In germline, CDR1 is SGHTA, CDR2 FQGNSA. The CDR3 loop spans 17 amino acids. The ends lost 5 bases at V and 0 bases at J; junction bases unmatched: 6. The full variable domain, its missing parts supplied by reference TRBV7-2 and TRBJ1-5, is GAGVSQSPSNKVTEKGKDVELRCDPISGHTALYWYRQSLGQGLEFLIYFQGNSAPDKSGLPSDRFSAERTGGSVSTLTIQRTQQEDSAVYLCASSLGTGGLSNQPQHFGDGTRLSIL.